This T cell receptor (beta chain) emerged from a study of T cells in Graves' hyperthyroidism and ophthalmopathy. Findings and limits, study-wide: The model's output predicted ophthalmopathy at a median of 6.5 months prior to onset. Researchers found most expanded thyroid clonotypes above 0.001 in blood as well.

The CDR3 has 14 residues. The germline V gene encodes CDR1 SGHVS and CDR2 FQNEAQ. V shed 5 bases and J shed 1 base, with 9 bases lying between them. There were TCR beta CDR3 regions amplified from RNA transcripts. The TCR CDR3 was amplified in a first-round RT-PCR using the HTBI primer set. TCRdb itself ran the multiplex PCR reads through MiXCR, one entry per CDR3 protein. Of some 300,000 distinct CDR3 sequences detected, roughly 13% appear once; the ten largest clones hold roughly 7.9%. This clonotype appeared many times. The antigen is unknown. Subjects aged 18 to 65 presented with newly diagnosed hyperthyroidism of less than 2 months' duration. Lactation, pregnancy, other autoimmune disease or uncontrolled infection excluded patients.

This TCR came from a woman aged 40 to 50 with Graves' hyperthyroidism. What was sequenced was blood. The rearrangement links TRBV7-8 to TRBJ2-1, with a possible D match to TRBD2 (6 bases). The CDR3 DNA reads as TGTGCCAGCAGCACAGGACTATCCTACAATGAGCAGTTCTTC. It yields the protein CASSTGLSYNEQFF. Looking up the rest from reference TRBV7-8 and TRBJ2-1 gives the full variable domain: GAGVSQSPRYKVAKRGQDVALRCDPISGHVSLFWYQQALGQGPEFLTYFQNEAQLDKSGLPSDRFFAERPEGSVSTLKIQRTQQEDSAVYLCASSTGLSYNEQFFGPGTRLTVL.